This T cell receptor (beta chain) was recovered during a study of blood T cell repertoires in COVID-19. Study-wide background: The United States, Italy and Spain provided the acute and convalescent COVID-19 samples.

V was clipped by 7 bases and J by 6 bases, with 15 bases between them. From germline, CDR1 is SGHTA and CDR2 FQGNSA. This CDR3 has 13 amino acids. Clones were sequenced by immunoSEQ multiplex PCR, and TCRdb holds only the in-frame ones, with some missing. This table has 150,000 to 180,000 clones, approximately 85% appearing once. The sequence derives from a man in his fifties or sixties with COVID-19, enrolled during active disease. The chain recombines TRBV7-2 with TRBJ1-2; a weak D match, TRBD1 (6 bases). What was sequenced was peripheral blood. CDR3 in DNA: TGTGCCAGCAACAAACAGGGTACCCATGGCTACACCTTC. This encodes CASNKQGTHGYTF.